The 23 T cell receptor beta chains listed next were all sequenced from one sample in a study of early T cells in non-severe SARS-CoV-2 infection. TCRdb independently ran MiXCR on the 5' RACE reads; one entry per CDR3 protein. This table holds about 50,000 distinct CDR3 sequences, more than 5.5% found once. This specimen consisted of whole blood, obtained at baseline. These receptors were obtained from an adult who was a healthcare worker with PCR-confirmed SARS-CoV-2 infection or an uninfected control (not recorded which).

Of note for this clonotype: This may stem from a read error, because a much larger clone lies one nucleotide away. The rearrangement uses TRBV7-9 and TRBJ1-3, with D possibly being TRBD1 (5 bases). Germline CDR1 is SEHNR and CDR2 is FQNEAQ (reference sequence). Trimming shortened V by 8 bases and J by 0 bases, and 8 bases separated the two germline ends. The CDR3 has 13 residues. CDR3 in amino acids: CASSGGSGNTIYF. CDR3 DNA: TGTGCCAGCTCGGGGGGCTCTGGAAACACCATATATTTT.

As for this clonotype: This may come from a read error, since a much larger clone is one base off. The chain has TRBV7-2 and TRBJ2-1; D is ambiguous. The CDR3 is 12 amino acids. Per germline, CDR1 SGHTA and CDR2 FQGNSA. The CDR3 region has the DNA TGTGTCAGCAGCTCATCTAGGAATGAGCAGTTCTTC. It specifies CVSSSSRNEQFF.

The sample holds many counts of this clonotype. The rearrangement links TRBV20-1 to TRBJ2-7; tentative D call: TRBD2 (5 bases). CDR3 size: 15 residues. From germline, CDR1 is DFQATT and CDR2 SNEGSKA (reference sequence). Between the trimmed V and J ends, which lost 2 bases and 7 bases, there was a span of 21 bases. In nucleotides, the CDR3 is TGCAGTGCTAGAAGGGTGGAGGCCCCAAGTGGGGAGCAGTACTTC. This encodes CSARRVEAPSGEQYF.

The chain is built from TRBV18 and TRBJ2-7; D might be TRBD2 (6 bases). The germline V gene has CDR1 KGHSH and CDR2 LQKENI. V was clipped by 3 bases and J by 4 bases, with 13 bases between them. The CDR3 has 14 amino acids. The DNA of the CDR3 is TGTGCCAGCTCACCGGGGGGACCAGAGTACGAGCAGTACTTC. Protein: CASSPGGPEYEQYF.

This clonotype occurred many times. The CDR3 here is CSARDLSVNTGELFF. CDR3 bases: TGCAGTGCTAGAGATCTTTCGGTGAACACCGGGGAGCTGTTTTTT. The chain carries TRBV20-1 and TRBJ2-2; the D is unclear. The CDR3 is 15 amino acids. Germline CDR1 DFQATT, CDR2 SNEGSKA (reference sequence). Trimming pared 0 bases from V and 1 base from J, leaving 9 bases between.

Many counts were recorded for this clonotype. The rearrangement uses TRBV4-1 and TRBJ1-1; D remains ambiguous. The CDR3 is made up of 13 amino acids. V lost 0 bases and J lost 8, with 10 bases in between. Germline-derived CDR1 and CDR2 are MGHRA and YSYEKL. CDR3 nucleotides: TGCGCCAGCAGCCAAGAGGGGTTTTTGGAAGCTTTCTTT. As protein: CASSQEGFLEAFF.

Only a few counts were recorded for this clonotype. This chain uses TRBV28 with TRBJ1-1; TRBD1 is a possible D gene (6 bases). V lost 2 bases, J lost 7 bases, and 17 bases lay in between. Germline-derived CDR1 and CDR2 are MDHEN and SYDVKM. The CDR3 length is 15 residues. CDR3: CASSLDSGALREAFF. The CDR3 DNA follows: TGTGCCAGCAGTTTAGACTCAGGGGCCCTACGTGAAGCTTTCTTT.

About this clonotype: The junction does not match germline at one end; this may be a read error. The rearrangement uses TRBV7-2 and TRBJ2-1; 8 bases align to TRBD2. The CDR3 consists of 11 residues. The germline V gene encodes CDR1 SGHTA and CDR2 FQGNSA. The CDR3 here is CASSPQGTRVF. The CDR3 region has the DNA TGTGCCAGCAGCCCTCAAGGGACTAGGGTTTTC.

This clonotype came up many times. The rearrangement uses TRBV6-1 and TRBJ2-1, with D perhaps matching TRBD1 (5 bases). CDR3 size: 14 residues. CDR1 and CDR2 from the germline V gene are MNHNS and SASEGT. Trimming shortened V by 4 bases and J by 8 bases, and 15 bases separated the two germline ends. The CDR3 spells CASSGTRETDEQFF. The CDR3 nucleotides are TGTGCCAGCAGTGGGACCAGGGAAACGGATGAGCAGTTCTTC.

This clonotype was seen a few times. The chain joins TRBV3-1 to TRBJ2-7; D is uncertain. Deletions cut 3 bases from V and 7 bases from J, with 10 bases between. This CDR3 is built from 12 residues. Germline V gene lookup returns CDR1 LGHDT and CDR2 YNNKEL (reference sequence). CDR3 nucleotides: TGTGCCAGCAGCCATCGGGCCATAGAGCAGTACTTC. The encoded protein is CASSHRAIEQYF.

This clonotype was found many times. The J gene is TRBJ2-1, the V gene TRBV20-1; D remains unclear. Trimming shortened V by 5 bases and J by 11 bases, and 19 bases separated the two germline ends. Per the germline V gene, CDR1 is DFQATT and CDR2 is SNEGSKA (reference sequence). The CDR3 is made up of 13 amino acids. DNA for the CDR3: TGCAGTGCTCGCACATCGGGCGCCCAGAAGCAGTTCTTC. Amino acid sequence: CSARTSGAQKQFF.

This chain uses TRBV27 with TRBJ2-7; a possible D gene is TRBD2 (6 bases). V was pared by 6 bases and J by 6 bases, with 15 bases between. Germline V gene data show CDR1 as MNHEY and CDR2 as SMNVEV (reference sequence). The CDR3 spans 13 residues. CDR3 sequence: CASRLIAGSEQYF. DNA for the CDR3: TGTGCCAGCAGACTCATCGCGGGATCCGAGCAGTACTTC.

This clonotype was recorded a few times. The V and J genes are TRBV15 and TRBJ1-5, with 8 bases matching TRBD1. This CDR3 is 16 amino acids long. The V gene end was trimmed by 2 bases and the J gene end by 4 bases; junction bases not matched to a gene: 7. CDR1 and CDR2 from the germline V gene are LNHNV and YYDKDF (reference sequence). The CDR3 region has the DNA TGTGCCACCAGCAGACGGACAGGGAAAGGAAATCAGCCCCAGCATTTT. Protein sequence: CATSRRTGKGNQPQHF.

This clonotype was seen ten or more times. The CDR3 protein is CSVDETGRQETQYF. CDR3 DNA sequence: TGCAGCGTTGATGAGACGGGGCGCCAAGAGACCCAGTACTTC. This chain uses TRBV29-1 with TRBJ2-5; D is tentatively TRBD1 or TRBD2 (5 bases each). Germline V CDR1 and CDR2: SQVTM, ANQGSEA. The length of the CDR3 is 14 residues. With 3 bases removed from V and 1 base from J, the gap between germline ends came to 12 bases.

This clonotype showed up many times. The CDR3 is CASSFGRVEAFF. DNA for the CDR3: TGTGCCAGCAGCTTCGGCAGGGTTGAAGCTTTCTTT. The V and J genes are TRBV6-2 or TRBV6-3 and TRBJ1-1, with a possible D match to TRBD1 (5 bases). V lost 6 bases and J lost 7, with 12 bases in between. The CDR3 loop spans 12 amino acids. Germline values: CDR1 MNHEY, CDR2 SVGEGT.

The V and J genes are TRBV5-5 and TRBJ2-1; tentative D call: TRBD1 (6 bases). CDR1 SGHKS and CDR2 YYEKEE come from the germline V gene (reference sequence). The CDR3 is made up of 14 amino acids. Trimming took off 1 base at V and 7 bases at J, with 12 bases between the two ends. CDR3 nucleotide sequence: TGTGCCAGCAGCTTGTCGACAGGCTGGAATGAGCAGTTCTTC. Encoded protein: CASSLSTGWNEQFF.

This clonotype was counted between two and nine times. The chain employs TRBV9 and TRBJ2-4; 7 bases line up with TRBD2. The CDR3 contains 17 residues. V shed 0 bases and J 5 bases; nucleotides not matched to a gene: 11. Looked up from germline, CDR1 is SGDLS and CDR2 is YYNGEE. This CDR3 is CASSVDPHGGRENIQYF. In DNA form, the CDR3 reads TGTGCCAGCAGCGTAGACCCACATGGAGGGAGGGAAAACATTCAGTACTTC.

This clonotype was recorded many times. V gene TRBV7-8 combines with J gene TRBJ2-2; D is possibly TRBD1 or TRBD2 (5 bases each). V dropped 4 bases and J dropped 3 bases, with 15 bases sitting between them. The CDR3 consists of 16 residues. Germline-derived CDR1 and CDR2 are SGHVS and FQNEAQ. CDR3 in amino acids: CASSSLLGEHTGELFF. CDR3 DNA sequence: TGTGCCAGCAGCTCACTGCTGGGGGAGCACACCGGGGAGCTGTTTTTT.

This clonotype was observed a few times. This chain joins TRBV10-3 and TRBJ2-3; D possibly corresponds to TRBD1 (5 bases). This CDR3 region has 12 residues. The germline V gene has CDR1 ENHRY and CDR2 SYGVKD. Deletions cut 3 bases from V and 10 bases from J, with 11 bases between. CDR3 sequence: CAISEGAISQYF. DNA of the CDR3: TGTGCCATCAGTGAAGGGGCCATCTCGCAGTATTTT.

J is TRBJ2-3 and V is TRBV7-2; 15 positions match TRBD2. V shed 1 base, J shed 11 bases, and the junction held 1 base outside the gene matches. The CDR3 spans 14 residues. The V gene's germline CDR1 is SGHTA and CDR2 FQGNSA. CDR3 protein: CASSLGTSGRVQYF. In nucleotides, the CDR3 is TGTGCCAGCAGCTTAGGGACTAGCGGGAGGGTGCAGTATTTT.

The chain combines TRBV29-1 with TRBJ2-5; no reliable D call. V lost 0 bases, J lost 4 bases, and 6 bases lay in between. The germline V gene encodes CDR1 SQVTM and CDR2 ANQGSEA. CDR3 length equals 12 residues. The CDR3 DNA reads TGCAGCGTTGAAGAAACCGCAGAGACCCAGTACTTC. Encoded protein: CSVEETAETQYF.

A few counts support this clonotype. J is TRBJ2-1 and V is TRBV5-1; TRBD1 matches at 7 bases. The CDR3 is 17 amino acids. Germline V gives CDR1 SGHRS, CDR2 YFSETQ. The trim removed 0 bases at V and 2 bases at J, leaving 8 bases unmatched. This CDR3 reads CASSLAPRDRAYNEQFF. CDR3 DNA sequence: TGCGCCAGCAGCTTGGCCCCCCGGGACAGAGCCTACAATGAGCAGTTCTTC.

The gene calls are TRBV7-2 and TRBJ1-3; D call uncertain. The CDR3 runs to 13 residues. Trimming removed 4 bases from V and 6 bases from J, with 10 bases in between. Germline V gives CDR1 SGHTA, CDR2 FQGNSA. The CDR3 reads CASSSTWENTIYF. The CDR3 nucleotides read TGTGCCAGCAGCTCGACATGGGAAAACACCATATATTTT.